The 14 T cell receptor beta chains below all came from one sample that was sequenced in a study of T-cell memory formation after mild COVID-19. TCRdb re-called the 5' RACE reads with MiXCR, one entry per CDR3 protein. This table holds about 440,000 distinct CDR3 sequences, around 19% found once. Sequenced sample: PBMCs or a T cell subset sorted from them (not recorded which). The origin of the receptors is an adult woman who had mild COVID-19 (a few samples of this study predate the infection). Cell type and time point are not known.

In this sample, this clonotype turned up a few times. The V and J genes are TRBV20-1 and TRBJ1-2; tentative D call: TRBD1 (6 bases). Trimming shortened V by 3 bases and J by 3 bases, and 14 bases separated the two germline ends. The CDR3 contains 14 residues. CDR1 is DFQATT, CDR2 SNEGSKA, per germline (reference sequence). The CDR3: CSASQGGRDYGYTF. CDR3 DNA sequence: TGCAGTGCTAGTCAAGGGGGTCGGGACTATGGCTACACCTTC.

V and J are TRBV7-2 and TRBJ1-1; the D is unclear. Germline V lookup: CDR1 SGHTA, CDR2 FQGNSA. This CDR3 has 15 amino acids. V shed 1 base and J shed 0 bases, with 9 bases lying between them. The CDR3 sequence is CASSLVSQMNTEAFF. The CDR3 bases are TGTGCCAGCAGCTTAGTAAGCCAGATGAACACTGAAGCTTTCTTT.

The V gene is TRBV4-3, the J gene TRBJ2-3; D not certain. The CDR3 has 16 amino acids. Germline V lookup: CDR1 LGHNA, CDR2 YSLEER. Trimming removed 1 base from V and 3 bases from J, with 14 bases in between. The CDR3 is CASSQVLGFSTDTQYF. The CDR3 coding sequence is TGCGCCAGCAGCCAAGTCCTAGGGTTTTCTACAGATACGCAGTATTTT.

This sequence joins TRBV3-1 and TRBJ2-1, with TRBD2 matching over 11 bases. The CDR3 sequence is 19 residues long. The germline CDR1 and CDR2 sequences are LGHDT and YNNKEL (reference sequence). V lost 0 bases, J lost 5 bases, and 12 bases stayed unmatched. The CDR3 region has the DNA TGTGCCAGCAGCCAAGATCGAGGAGGACTAGCGGGTTATGACAATGAGCAGTTCTTC. Amino acids: CASSQDRGGLAGYDNEQFF.

This clonotype was detected many times. The chain is built from TRBV14 and TRBJ2-3; 10 bases agree with TRBD2. The CDR3 sequence is 15 residues long. The V gene's germline CDR1 is SGHDN and CDR2 FVKESK. J lost 5 bases, V lost 4 bases, and 6 bases had no gene match. CDR3: CASSPSGSYGDTQYF. The CDR3 coding sequence is TGTGCCAGCAGCCCTAGCGGGAGTTATGGAGATACGCAGTATTTT.

This clonotype was counted between two and nine times. V and J are TRBV5-5 and TRBJ2-5; D is tentatively TRBD1 or TRBD2 (6 bases each). The CDR3 is 14 amino acids. The V end lost 6 bases, the J end lost 4 bases, and 16 bases lay between the germline ends. The germline V gene has CDR1 SGHKS and CDR2 YYEKEE (reference sequence). The DNA of the CDR3 is TGTGCCAGCACCTGGCTGGGGGGCGGAGAGACCCAGTACTTC. Translation gives CASTWLGGGETQYF.

This clonotype showed up just a few times. V and J are TRBV7-2 and TRBJ1-5, with 12 bases aligning to TRBD1. The CDR3 loop spans 15 amino acids. The trim removed 5 bases at V and 6 bases at J, leaving 5 bases unmatched. Germline CDR1 reads SGHTA; CDR2 reads FQGNSA. CDR3 in amino acids: CASSAGTGGVQPQHF. CDR3 in DNA: TGTGCCAGCAGCGCCGGGACAGGGGGCGTTCAGCCCCAGCATTTT.

A few counts support this clonotype. The chain links TRBV20-1 to TRBJ2-5; 9 nucleotides agree with TRBD1. The CDR3 contains 16 residues. In germline, CDR1 is DFQATT, CDR2 SNEGSKA (reference sequence). V shed 3 bases and J 2 bases; nucleotides not matched to a gene: 10. DNA of the CDR3: TGCAGTGCTAGGAGGCGGCGACAGGGGGGGCAAGAGACCCAGTACTTC. Protein sequence: CSARRRRQGGQETQYF.

V usage is TRBV3-1 and J usage is TRBJ1-5, with D perhaps TRBD1 (5 bases). This CDR3 has 14 residues. Germline lookup yields CDR1 LGHDT and CDR2 YNNKEL (reference sequence). V was pared by 4 bases and J by 3 bases, with 10 bases between. In DNA, the CDR3 is TGTGCCAGCAGCCCTGGGGGAAACAATCAGCCCCAGCATTTT. It is translated as CASSPGGNNQPQHF.

This clonotype turned up a few times. This chain connects TRBV7-9 to TRBJ2-6, with 7 bases identical to TRBD2. Germline V CDR1 and CDR2: SEHNR, FQNEAQ (reference sequence). The CDR3 runs to 13 residues. V lost 5 bases, J lost 8 bases, and 3 bases stayed unmatched. DNA of the CDR3: TGTGCCAGCAGCCCCGGGGGGACCAACGTCCTGACTTTC. Translation gives CASSPGGTNVLTF.

V usage is TRBV3-1 and J usage is TRBJ2-7; D not resolved. The ends were cut back, 0 bases at V and 0 bases at J, with 15 bases in the middle. CDR1 is LGHDT and CDR2 is YNNKEL in the germline V gene (reference sequence). The CDR3 spans 17 residues. CDR3 nucleotides: TGTGCCAGCAGCCAAGAAGGGTCAGGCCGTTACTCCTACGAGCAGTACTTC. It translates to CASSQEGSGRYSYEQYF.

V usage is TRBV6-5 and J usage is TRBJ2-5; D is perhaps TRBD1 or TRBD2 (5 bases each). Germline V CDR1 and CDR2: MNHEY, SVGAGI. The V gene lost 5 bases and the J gene lost 5 bases, with 15 bases spanning the gap. The CDR3 covers 14 residues. CDR3 in amino acids: CASSPGRSWETQYF. In DNA, the CDR3 is TGTGCCAGCAGTCCGGGACGGTCTTGGGAGACCCAGTACTTC.

This clonotype turned up a few times. The chain is built from TRBV5-1 and TRBJ2-3, with D uncertain. Germline V gene data show CDR1 as SGHRS and CDR2 as YFSETQ. The CDR3 contains 15 residues. With 0 bases removed from V and 1 base from J, the gap between germline ends came to 9 bases. The CDR3, as DNA: TGCGCCAGCAGCTTGGGGAACAGCGGCACAGATACGCAGTATTTT. It translates to CASSLGNSGTDTQYF.

The CDR3 here is CASSPGGAGGETQYF. In nucleotides, the CDR3 is TGTGCCAGCAGCCCAGGCGGGGCGGGCGGGGAGACCCAGTACTTC. This sequence joins TRBV7-2 and TRBJ2-5, with D maybe TRBD2 (6 bases). The V gene lost 5 bases and the J gene lost 5 bases, with 18 bases spanning the gap. The CDR3 extends over 15 amino acids. Germline CDR1 reads SGHTA; CDR2 reads FQGNSA.